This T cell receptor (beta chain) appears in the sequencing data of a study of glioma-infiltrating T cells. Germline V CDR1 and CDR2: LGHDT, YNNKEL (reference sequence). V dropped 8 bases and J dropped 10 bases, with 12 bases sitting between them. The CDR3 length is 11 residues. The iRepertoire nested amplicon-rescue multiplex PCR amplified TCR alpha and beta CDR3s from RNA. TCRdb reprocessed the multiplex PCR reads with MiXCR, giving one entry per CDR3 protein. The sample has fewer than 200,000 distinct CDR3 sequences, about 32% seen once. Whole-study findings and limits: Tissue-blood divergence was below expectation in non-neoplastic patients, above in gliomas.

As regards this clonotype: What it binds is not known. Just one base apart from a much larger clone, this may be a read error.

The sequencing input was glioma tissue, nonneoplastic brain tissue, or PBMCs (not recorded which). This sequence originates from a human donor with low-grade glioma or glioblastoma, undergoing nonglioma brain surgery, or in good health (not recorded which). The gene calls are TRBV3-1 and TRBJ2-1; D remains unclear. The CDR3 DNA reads TGTGCCAGCGCCAGAAGCCGGGAGCAGTTCTTC. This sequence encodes CASARSREQFF.